This TCR beta chain appears in the sequencing data of a study of cytomegalovirus exposure and HLA in healthy donors. Study as a whole: From 150 million to 200 million T cells, an earlier analysis saw 120 million or so unique TCR beta sequences.

13 Jbeta primers and 60 Vbeta primers were used for the PCR. Sequencing was performed with immunoSEQ multiplex PCR; in TCRdb, only in-frame clones are kept and a portion is missing. The data contain 120,000 or so clones, 75% of them seen just once; the ten biggest clones take up roughly 3%. Notes on the study in general: It was reported that the classifier diagnosed cytomegalovirus status with high specificity and sensitivity in both the original and validation cohorts. Researchers reported that three CMV-associated chains were confirmed in vitro as CMV antigen-specific. Sequencing depth roughly uniform across donors was assumed in presence/absence analyses.

This clone occurred a few times. Antigen specificity is unknown. The CDR3 sequence is 14 residues long. V dropped 7 bases and J dropped 5; count of bases not matched to a gene: 10. CDR1 and CDR2 from the germline V gene are MNHNY and SVGAGI (reference sequence). The J gene is TRBJ2-7, the V gene TRBV6-6; the match to TRBD1 covers 8 bases. The sequenced sample consisted of PBMCs. The clonotype originates from a woman between 45 and 60 years old in good health and CMV-seronegative. For the CDR3, the DNA is TGTGCCAGCAACCCAGGACAGGGAGGCCACGAGCAGTACTTC. Amino acids: CASNPGQGGHEQYF.